This TCR beta chain was sequenced during a study of metastatic and nonmetastatic thyroid tumors. No patient had received any treatment before thyroid surgery. MiXCR re-clonotyped the PCR reads for TCRdb. The repertoire holds some 17,000 clones, with under 35% as singletons. Study observations and caveats: The reported finding was significantly higher TCR beta diversity in malignant thyroid tumors relative to benign nodules, in blood and tumor.

The table lists this clone with a few counts. The antigen is unknown. V lost 2 bases and J lost 3, with 18 bases in between. Germline V gene data show CDR1 as MNHEY and CDR2 as SVGEGT. The CDR3 covers 17 residues. V is TRBV6-2 or TRBV6-3 and J is TRBJ2-3; D is unclear. This sequence was found in a female donor with papillary thyroid cancer or a benign thyroid nodule (not recorded which). Some clones in this sample may be carry-over from other donors' samples. The sample taken for sequencing was adjacent normal tissue. CDR3 sequence (DNA): TGTGCCAGCAGTTACAATGTCGGCTACCCCTCAACAGATACGCAGTATTTT. Amino acid sequence: CASSYNVGYPSTDTQYF.